The rows below give T cell receptor beta chains drawn from one sample of a study of identical twins. TCRdb reprocessed the 5' RACE reads via MiXCR and lists one record per CDR3 protein. The repertoire has roughly 720,000 distinct CDR3 sequences, 15% to 20% of them found once; the top ten carry roughly 13%. These data were likewise used in another study, on T cells expressing NK-cell markers.

The sequenced sample consisted of PBMCs. The receptor set was obtained from a woman aged 18-30 years in good health. The CDR3 runs from the conserved cysteine through the conserved F or W. A D gene is named only where the DNA matches it firmly. The listing skips clone size in some rows; elsewhere it reads once, few, many or a size class.

D,length,J,size,V,CDR3,DNA
.,15,TRBJ1-1,.,TRBV20-1,CSASPATSFSSGAFF,TGCAGTGCTAGTCCCGCAACATCCTTTTCTAGCGGAGCTTTCTTT
.,14,TRBJ2-5,.,TRBV29-1,CSVVSLGRGQTQYF,TGCAGCGTTGTTTCTCTGGGTCGTGGTCAGACCCAGTACTTC
.,13,TRBJ2-3,.,TRBV20-1,CSAARVYSDTQYF,TGCAGTGCCGCCAGGGTCTATTCGGATACGCAGTATTTT
TRBD2,18,TRBJ2-1,.,TRBV20-1,CSAPGFLAGDNSYNEQFF,TGCAGTGCCCCCGGGTTCCTAGCGGGGGACAACTCCTACAATGAGCAGTTCTTC
.,14,TRBJ1-1,few,TRBV24-1,CATSLRFFPREAFF,TGTGCCACCAGTCTAAGGTTCTTCCCCCGGGAAGCTTTCTTT
TRBD2,15,TRBJ2-1,few,TRBV6-1,CASTAGTSGYNEQFF,TGTGCCAGCACTGCCGGGACTAGCGGCTACAATGAGCAGTTCTTC
.,16,TRBJ2-3,.,TRBV5-1,CASSPKPGVPTDTQYF,TGCGCCAGCAGCCCCAAACCAGGGGTTCCCACAGATACGCAGTATTTT
.,14,TRBJ1-2,.,TRBV15,CATSRDRKGHGYTF,TGTGCCACCAGCAGAGATCGGAAAGGCCATGGCTACACCTTC
TRBD1,15,TRBJ1-2,few,TRBV6-1,CASSKNRGTMGGYTF,TGTGCCAGCAGTAAGAACAGGGGGACGATGGGCGGCTACACCTTC
TRBD2,15,TRBJ2-1,.,TRBV2,CARASLAGGPNEQFF,TGTGCCAGGGCCTCACTAGCGGGAGGGCCAAATGAGCAGTTCTTC
TRBD2,16,TRBJ2-1,few,TRBV20-1,CSARDPLAGYGNEQFF,TGCAGTGCTAGAGATCCGTTAGCGGGTTACGGAAATGAGCAGTTCTTC
TRBD1,14,TRBJ1-2,few,TRBV5-4,CASTQTGVAYGYTF,TGTGCCAGCACCCAAACAGGGGTTGCCTATGGCTACACCTTC
.,14,TRBJ2-7,few,TRBV20-1,CSARADSGAYEQYF,TGCAGTGCTAGAGCGGACAGTGGCGCTTACGAGCAGTACTTC
.,13,TRBJ1-5,.,TRBV3-1,CASSQALNQPQHF,TGTGCCAGCAGCCAGGCTCTCAATCAGCCCCAGCATTTT
.,19,TRBJ2-1,few,TRBV4-3,CASSQELGGPPFLYNEQFF,TGCGCCAGCAGCCAAGAATTGGGGGGACCTCCCTTCCTCTACAATGAGCAGTTCTTC
.,15,TRBJ2-3,.,TRBV12-3/TRBV12-4,CASSFSGISTDTQYF,TGTGCCAGCAGTTTTTCGGGGATTAGCACAGATACGCAGTATTTT
.,15,TRBJ2-2,.,TRBV5-1,CASSSLRPNTGELFF,TGCGCCAGCAGTTCCCTCCGACCTAACACCGGGGAGCTGTTTTTT
TRBD2,20,TRBJ2-7,.,TRBV4-2,CASSVTGREVTSGSSYEQYF,TGTGCCAGCAGCGTAACCGGCCGTGAAGTTACTAGCGGGAGCTCCTACGAGCAGTACTTC
.,15,TRBJ1-3,few,TRBV10-3,CAISESTAIRNTIYF,TGTGCCATCAGTGAGTCGACAGCCATCCGAAACACCATATATTTT
.,14,TRBJ2-7,few,TRBV5-6,CASSRGYGGYEQYF,TGTGCCAGCAGCAGGGGGTACGGGGGCTACGAGCAGTACTTC
.,13,TRBJ2-7,.,TRBV20-1,CSALPRSPYEQYF,TGCAGTGCTCTACCGAGGAGCCCCTACGAGCAGTACTTC
.,16,TRBJ1-4,few,TRBV10-3,CAIRESEGSWGEKLFF,TGTGCCATCAGAGAATCGGAGGGCTCGTGGGGTGAAAAACTGTTTTTT
.,16,TRBJ2-5,.,TRBV4-1,CASSHLLAGGRETQYF,TGCGCCAGCAGCCACCTACTAGCAGGGGGTCGCGAGACCCAGTACTTC
.,14,TRBJ2-1,.,TRBV20-1,CCARYRGVGNEQFF,TGCTGTGCTAGGTATAGGGGGGTAGGCAATGAGCAGTTCTTC
.,15,TRBJ1-1,.,TRBV5-6,CASSLVSERNTEAFF,TGTGCCAGCAGCTTGGTGTCCGAGAGGAACACTGAAGCTTTCTTT
.,13,TRBJ2-1,few,TRBV24-1,CATGGTAVSKQFF,TGTGCCACCGGGGGGACTGCCGTTTCAAAGCAGTTCTTC
TRBD2,15,TRBJ2-1,.,TRBV14,CASSQDRAAGGEQFF,TGTGCCAGCAGCCAAGATCGGGCCGCGGGAGGTGAGCAGTTCTTC
TRBD1,18,TRBJ2-5,.,TRBV11-1,CASSLAITGATRRETQYF,TGTGCCAGCAGCTTAGCGATTACAGGGGCCACTCGTAGGGAGACCCAGTACTTC
TRBD1,18,TRBJ2-7,.,TRBV7-8,CASSPGTGWRLSPYEQYF,TGTGCCAGCAGCCCGGGGACAGGGTGGCGACTTAGTCCCTACGAGCAGTACTTC
.,13,TRBJ2-3,.,TRBV20-1,CSARDFRVDTQYF,TGCAGTGCTAGAGATTTCAGGGTAGATACGCAGTATTTT
.,12,TRBJ1-1,many,TRBV20-1,CSARKGSIEAFF,TGCAGTGCTAGGAAGGGGTCCATTGAAGCTTTCTTT
.,16,TRBJ2-3,.,TRBV7-9,CASSPPRGFTADTQYF,TGTGCCAGCAGCCCGCCACGGGGATTTACTGCAGATACGCAGTATTTT
.,15,TRBJ1-5,.,TRBV6-1,CASRLTLAGNQPQHF,TGTGCCAGCAGACTAACCTTGGCGGGCAATCAGCCCCAGCATTTT